The 20 T cell receptor beta chains in this list originate from one sample, sequenced in a study of T cell responses to AZD1222 COVID-19 vaccine. Clones were read by immunoSEQ multiplex PCR, and TCRdb kept only the in-frame ones, dropping some. This sample has 95,000 or so clones, with roughly 86% found just once. The sample was peripheral blood, taken on day 0 of MenACWY control vaccination. The receptors here all came from an adult in good health.

The chain has TRBV3-1 (or the pseudogene TRBV3-2) and TRBJ1-1; D not resolved. Per germline, CDR1 LGHDT and CDR2 YNNKEL (reference sequence). The CDR3 covers 17 residues. Trimming pared 1 base from V and 0 bases from J, leaving 15 bases between. The DNA for the CDR3 is TGTGCCAGCAGCCAAGTAACAAGTCCCCTTATGAACACTGAAGCTTTCTTT. Translated, it gives CASSQVTSPLMNTEAFF.

The chain couples TRBV27 to TRBJ1-5; D is undetermined. The CDR3 consists of 14 residues. V was shortened by 5 bases and J by 3 bases, with 11 bases between the two germline ends. Per the germline V gene, CDR1 is MNHEY and CDR2 is SMNVEV (reference sequence). The CDR3 region is CASSPRALNQPQHF. In DNA, the CDR3 is TGTGCCAGCAGTCCCCGGGCGCTCAATCAGCCCCAGCATTTT.

CDR3 bases: TGTGCCAGCAGGACCAGAGGGTACACTGAAGCTTTCTTT. It yields the protein CASRTRGYTEAFF. J is TRBJ1-1 and V is TRBV6-5; no reliable D call. Trimming took off 6 bases at V and 3 bases at J, with 11 bases between the two ends. Germline CDR1 reads MNHEY; CDR2 reads SVGAGI. The CDR3 length is 13 residues.

The V call is TRBV29-1, the J call TRBJ1-3, with D unresolved. This CDR3 comprises 14 residues. Per the germline V gene, CDR1 is SQVTM and CDR2 is ANQGSEA. Deletions cut 3 bases from V and 0 bases from J, with 9 bases between. The CDR3 reads CSVDGSASGNTIYF. In nucleotides, the CDR3 is TGCAGCGTTGACGGCTCAGCCTCTGGAAACACCATATATTTT.

CDR3 residues: CASSQGQGSVGGYTF. The CDR3 DNA sequence: TGTGCCAGCAGCCAAGGACAGGGGTCCGTTGGTGGCTACACCTTC. The chain is built from TRBV5-5 and TRBJ1-2; 9 bases are shared with TRBD1. This CDR3 region has 15 residues. V shed 4 bases and J 7 bases; nucleotides not matched to a gene: 11. The germline CDR1 and CDR2 sequences are SGHKS and YYEKEE (reference sequence).

The rearrangement links TRBV27 to TRBJ2-5; 12 positions agree with TRBD2. Germline CDR1 is MNHEY and CDR2 is SMNVEV (reference sequence). The junction had 8 bases not matched to a gene; V was cut back by 5 bases and J by 7 bases. The CDR3 runs 15 residues. This CDR3 reads CASSDSLAGGLTQYF. In DNA, the CDR3 is TGTGCCAGCAGTGATTCACTAGCGGGGGGCCTGACCCAGTACTTC.

Only one count was recorded for this clone. This sequence joins TRBV3-1 (or the pseudogene TRBV3-2) and TRBJ1-4; no definite D call. The V end lost 4 bases, the J end lost 7 bases, and 13 bases lay between the germline ends. The length of the CDR3 is 14 residues. The germline CDR1 and CDR2 sequences are LGHDT and YNNKEL (reference sequence). The CDR3 is CASSPTGGAEKLFF. The CDR3 bases are TGTGCCAGCAGCCCGACTGGTGGCGCTGAAAAACTGTTTTTT.

This chain uses TRBV7-9 with TRBJ1-1; maybe TRBD1 (6 bases). The CDR3 loop spans 15 amino acids. Germline assignment: CDR1 SEHNR and CDR2 FQNEAQ (reference sequence). The ends were cut back, 1 base at V and 1 base at J, with 10 bases in the middle. CDR3 in DNA: TGTGCCAGCAGCTTAGTGAGGGGGAGGAACACTGAAGCTTTCTTT. It translates to CASSLVRGRNTEAFF.

V is TRBV18 and J is TRBJ1-6; 7 bases align to TRBD1. The length of the CDR3 is 14 residues. Germline V gene lookup returns CDR1 KGHSH and CDR2 LQKENI. The ends lost 3 bases at V and 10 bases at J; junction bases unmatched: 6. The CDR3 DNA reads as TGTGCCAGCTCACCTAGACAGGGCCGCTCACCCCTCCACTTT. The encoded protein is CASSPRQGRSPLHF.

The V and J genes are TRBV5-1 and TRBJ1-2; 8 positions match TRBD1. This CDR3 spans 16 amino acids. Germline loops: CDR1 SGHRS, CDR2 YFSETQ. J was trimmed by 0 bases and V by 4 bases; bases with no gene match: 8. In DNA form, the CDR3 reads TGCGCCAGCAGCCCCTCCCTGGACAGGGCTAACTATGGCTACACCTTC. Amino acids: CASSPSLDRANYGYTF.

V is TRBV7-2 and J is TRBJ2-5; 7 bases fit TRBD2. The trim removed 5 bases at V and 6 bases at J, leaving 9 bases unmatched. CDR1 and CDR2 (germline): SGHTA, FQGNSA. The CDR3 totals 14 residues. CDR3 loop: CASSPPPGGQTQYF. Written as DNA, the CDR3 is TGTGCCAGCAGCCCCCCACCGGGGGGTCAGACCCAGTACTTC. Combining the CDR3 with reference TRBV7-2 and TRBJ2-5 gives the whole variable domain GAGVSQSPSNKVTEKGKDVELRCDPISGHTALYWYRQSLGQGLEFLIYFQGNSAPDKSGLPSDRFSAERTGGSVSTLTIQRTQQEDSAVYLCASSPPPGGQTQYFGPGTRLLVL.

The genes are TRBV6-2 or TRBV6-3 and TRBJ2-7; possibly TRBD1 for D (6 bases). Per germline, CDR1 MNHEY and CDR2 SVGEGT. The CDR3 covers 14 residues. V lost 5 bases, J lost 4 bases, and 15 bases lay in between. The CDR3 here is CASSDGTPPYEQYF. The CDR3 bases are TGTGCCAGCAGTGACGGGACACCTCCTTACGAGCAGTACTTC.

The V gene is TRBV6-6, the J gene TRBJ2-7; 8 bases match TRBD1. J lost 0 bases, V lost 4 bases, and 8 bases had no gene match. The CDR3 contains 16 residues. CDR1 is MNHNY, CDR2 SVGAGI, per germline (reference sequence). The CDR3: CASSSTGTGSSYEQYF. CDR3 bases: TGTGCCAGCAGTTCCACCGGGACAGGTAGCTCCTACGAGCAGTACTTC.

CDR3 sequence reads: CASSQGQGGGWPQHF. CDR3 nucleotides: TGTGCCAGCAGCCAGGGACAGGGGGGTGGTTGGCCCCAGCATTTT. The chain links TRBV11-2 to TRBJ1-5, with 11 bases that match TRBD1. The J segment lost 9 bases and the V segment lost 5 bases, leaving 9 bases of the junction unmatched. This CDR3 is 15 amino acids long. The germline gives CDR1 SGHAT, CDR2 FQNNGV.

The chain joins TRBV4-2 to TRBJ1-4; TRBD1 might be the D (5 bases). The germline V and J ends were trimmed by 0 bases and 0 bases, with 8 bases remaining between them. The CDR3 has 16 amino acids. CDR1 is LGHNA and CDR2 is YNFKEQ in the germline V gene. CDR3 nucleotide sequence: TGTGCCAGCAGCCAAGACGGGGGGGCAACTAATGAAAAACTGTTTTTT. This encodes CASSQDGGATNEKLFF.

V gene TRBV6-5 combines with J gene TRBJ2-7, with D maybe TRBD2 (5 bases). The germline CDR1 and CDR2 sequences are MNHEY and SVGAGI. This CDR3 region has 15 residues. The V gene lost 5 bases and the J gene lost 1 base, with 15 bases spanning the gap. DNA of the CDR3: TGTGCCAGCAGTCCCATGGCGGGTGCATCCTACGAGCAGTACTTC. Translating gives CASSPMAGASYEQYF.

V gene TRBV9 combines with J gene TRBJ1-5; 10 bases map to TRBD1. Germline CDR1 SGDLS, CDR2 YYNGEE. The CDR3 totals 17 residues. V lost 3 bases, J lost 2 bases, and 8 bases stayed unmatched. As DNA, the CDR3 is TGTGCCAGCAGCGCGGGACAGGGGAGAGGCGGCAATCAGCCCCAGCATTTT. This sequence encodes CASSAGQGRGGNQPQHF.

This clone was seen more than once but under ten times. The J gene is TRBJ2-2, the V gene TRBV7-2; 10 positions agree with TRBD2. Germline V gives CDR1 SGHTA, CDR2 FQGNSA. CDR3 length: 17 amino acids. V shed 0 bases, J shed 3 bases, and the junction held 4 bases outside the gene matches. The CDR3 coding sequence is TGTGCCAGCAGCTTAGCCCTACTAGCGGGGTACACCGGGGAGCTGTTTTTT. The encoded protein is CASSLALLAGYTGELFF.

CDR3 nucleotides: TGCAGTGTAACAGGGAGCTATGGCTACACCTTC. As protein: CSVTGSYGYTF. The rearrangement joins TRBV20-1 to TRBJ1-2, with D tentatively TRBD1 (6 bases). The germline V gene has CDR1 DFQATT and CDR2 SNEGSKA (reference sequence). The CDR3 has 11 residues. Trimming cost V 7 bases and J 4 bases, with 10 bases left between them.

J is TRBJ2-5 and V is TRBV27, with a possible D match to TRBD1 (6 bases). This CDR3 region has 14 residues. V was cut by 5 bases and J by 4 bases, with 14 bases left in between. CDR1 MNHEY and CDR2 SMNVEV come from the germline V gene (reference sequence). CDR3: CASSITRGRETQYF. CDR3 nucleotides: TGTGCCAGCAGTATTACCAGGGGAAGAGAGACCCAGTACTTC.